Below, 21 T cell receptor beta chains from the same sample are listed, as sequenced in a study of T cell repertoires in cytomegalovirus infection. Their recognized antigens are unknown. In TCRdb, the reads were re-called with MiXCR into one record per CDR3 protein. The sample includes about 900,000 distinct CDR3 sequences, under 40% of them seen just once. The sequences come from cultured CD8+ T cells from PBMCs, collected from culture after CMV antigen stimulation. The receptors here all came from a human donor in good health (CMV status not recorded). Some clones in this sample may be carry-over from other donors' samples.

This clonotype was observed at least ten times. The chain uses TRBV12-3 or TRBV12-4 and TRBJ2-1, with TRBD2 identical over 14 bases. V gave up 9 bases and J gave up 5 bases; unmatched junction bases: 6. There are 15 residues in the CDR3. This CDR3 reads CASTEGLAGDNEQFF. DNA of the CDR3: TGTGCCAGTACTGAGGGACTAGCGGGGGACAATGAGCAGTTCTTC.

The gene calls are TRBV4-1 and TRBJ1-2, with D possibly being TRBD1 (5 bases). The V and J ends lost 0 bases and 2 bases respectively, with 10 bases between them. Germline V lookup: CDR1 MGHRA, CDR2 YSYEKL. The CDR3 sequence is 15 residues long. CDR3 DNA: TGCGCCAGCAGCCAAGAACAGGAAATCAACTATGGCTACACCTTC. Translating it yields CASSQEQEINYGYTF.

This clonotype came up a few times. A junction end diverges from the germline sequence, so it may reflect a read error. The CDR3 coding sequence is TGTACCAGCAGCCCAGCTGACAGGGCCTACGAGCAGTACTTC. Amino acid sequence: CTSSPADRAYEQYF. The rearrangement links TRBV7-9 to TRBJ2-7; 7 bases align to TRBD1. There are 14 residues in the CDR3. Germline loops: CDR1 SEHNR, CDR2 FQNEAQ (reference sequence).

The J gene is TRBJ2-1, the V gene TRBV20-1, with D possibly being TRBD1 (5 bases). Germline V gives CDR1 DFQATT, CDR2 SNEGSKA (reference sequence). The CDR3 consists of 17 residues. V lost 3 bases and J lost 4, with 22 bases in between. In nucleotides, the CDR3 is TGCAGTGCTAGTTCCCCCTATGAGGACAACCTATACAATGAGCAGTTCTTC. It is translated as CSASSPYEDNLYNEQFF.

This clonotype was counted between two and nine times. The DNA of the CDR3 is TGTGCCAGCAGCCTTTGGACTAGCGGGGGCATGATATACAATGAGCAGTTCTTC. It translates to CASSLWTSGGMIYNEQFF. This sequence joins TRBV7-8 and TRBJ2-1; 13 positions agree with TRBD2. CDR3 length: 18 residues. V dropped 5 bases and J dropped 4; count of bases not matched to a gene: 11. Per germline, CDR1 SGHVS and CDR2 FQNEAQ.

Note on this clonotype: A read error may explain this, as a much larger clone is one base away. This sequence joins TRBV5-1 and TRBJ2-7; D unclear. Trimming removed 0 bases at V and 0 bases at J, with 10 bases between. In germline, CDR1 is SGHRS, CDR2 YFSETQ. The CDR3 loop spans 15 amino acids. CDR3 bases: TGCGCCAGCAGCTTGGGGTCACCGGCCTCCTACGAGCAGTACTTC. Its translation is CASSLGSPASYEQYF.

This clonotype was counted at least ten times. This chain uses TRBV19 with TRBJ2-7; TRBD2 is a possible D gene (6 bases). Germline lookup yields CDR1 LNHDA and CDR2 SQIVND (reference sequence). V lost 6 bases to trimming and J lost 2 bases, with 17 bases between them. This CDR3 is built from 15 residues. The CDR3 spells CASRDRDSGTYEQYF. The CDR3 region has the DNA TGTGCCAGTAGGGACCGGGACTCCGGTACCTACGAGCAGTACTTC.

The J gene is TRBJ1-2, the V gene TRBV10-3; tentatively, D is TRBD1 (6 bases). V was shortened by 3 bases and J by 1 base, with 12 bases between the two germline ends. Germline lookup yields CDR1 ENHRY and CDR2 SYGVKD. The CDR3 length is 15 residues. Here the CDR3 reads CAISDPGDLNYGYTF. The CDR3 DNA reads TGTGCCATCAGTGACCCAGGGGATCTTAACTATGGCTACACCTTC.

This clonotype was seen many times. V usage is TRBV7-6 and J usage is TRBJ2-5, with TRBD2 matching over 9 bases. Unmatched junction bases numbered 9, after V lost 5 bases and J lost 5 bases. Per germline, CDR1 SGHVS and CDR2 FNYEAQ. The CDR3 runs to 15 residues. CDR3 region: CASSTFTLAGETQYF. The CDR3 coding sequence is TGTGCCAGCAGCACCTTCACCCTAGCGGGGGAGACCCAGTACTTC.

This rearrangement joins TRBV9 to TRBJ2-1; 7 bases match TRBD1. The length of the CDR3 is 15 residues. Losses at the gene ends were 5 bases for V and 0 bases for J; bases not matched to a gene: 5. Germline CDR1 is SGDLS and CDR2 is YYNGEE. The CDR3 loop reads CASSRGDSSYNEQFF. CDR3 DNA sequence: TGTGCCAGCAGTAGAGGGGACAGCTCCTACAATGAGCAGTTCTTC. The full variable domain, in which reference TRBV9 and TRBJ2-1 provide the parts outside the CDR3, is DSGVTQTPKHLITATGQRVTLRCSPRSGDLSVYWYQQSLDQGLQFLIQYYNGEERAKGNILERFSAQQFPDLHSELNLSSLELGDSALYFCASSRGDSSYNEQFFGPGTRLTVL.

The chain recombines TRBV6-5 with TRBJ1-6, with TRBD1 matching over 8 bases. Germline values: CDR1 MNHEY, CDR2 SVGAGI. This CDR3 spans 16 amino acids. V lost 0 bases to trimming and J lost 6 bases; unmatched junction nucleotides: 4. The CDR3 region is CASSYSRQGANSPLHF. DNA for the CDR3: TGTGCCAGCAGTTACTCCAGGCAGGGGGCTAATTCACCCCTCCACTTT.

The gene calls are TRBV6-6 and TRBJ2-5; no clear D gene. V was cut by 5 bases and J by 6 bases, with 7 bases left in between. The CDR3 spans 11 residues. From germline, CDR1 is MNHNY and CDR2 SVGAGI (reference sequence). CDR3 in DNA: TGTGCCAGCAGTAGTAGTAAGACCCAGTACTTC. It is translated as CASSSSKTQYF.

A few counts support this clonotype. This chain joins TRBV20-1 and TRBJ2-2, with TRBD2 as a possible D gene (5 bases). The CDR3 length is 12 residues. V lost 6 bases, J lost 4 bases, and 9 bases lay in between. Germline values: CDR1 DFQATT, CDR2 SNEGSKA (reference sequence). In DNA, the CDR3 is TGCAGTGCCCCCGCGGGCACCGGGGAGCTGTTTTTT. Encoded protein: CSAPAGTGELFF.

This clonotype was counted only a few times. The gene calls are TRBV28 and TRBJ2-1; no clear D gene. The CDR3 spans 15 residues. V lost 6 bases and J 0 bases, leaving 12 bases between the germline ends. Germline V lookup: CDR1 MDHEN, CDR2 SYDVKM. The CDR3 region is CASSSDWSSYNEQFF. CDR3 bases: TGTGCCAGCAGCTCTGACTGGAGCTCCTACAATGAGCAGTTCTTC.

Here the CDR3 DNA reads TGTGCTAGTGGTATGACAGGGGTGCCCCATTACGAGCAGTACTTC. The encoded protein is CASGMTGVPHYEQYF. The rearrangement links TRBV12-5 to TRBJ2-7; 8 bases match TRBD1. This CDR3 has 15 residues. The ends lost 5 bases at V and 4 bases at J; junction bases unmatched: 10. From germline, CDR1 is LGHNT and CDR2 FRNRAP. The full variable domain, its missing parts supplied by reference TRBV12-5 and TRBJ2-7, is DARVTQTPRHKVTEMGQEVTMRCQPILGHNTVFWYRQTMMQGLELLAYFRNRAPLDDSGMPKDRFSAEMPDATLATLKIQPSEPRDSAVYFCASGMTGVPHYEQYFGPGTRLTVT.

This chain joins TRBV27 and TRBJ1-2, with D possibly matching TRBD1 (5 bases). The V gene's germline CDR1 is MNHEY and CDR2 SMNVEV (reference sequence). Trimming removed 6 bases at V and 2 bases at J, with 13 bases between. The CDR3 sequence is 14 residues long. CDR3 nucleotides: TGTGCCAGCAGACCCCCGGGACTGAACTATGGCTACACCTTC. Protein sequence: CASRPPGLNYGYTF.

This chain uses TRBV7-9 with TRBJ1-2; D gene uncertain. Per germline, CDR1 SEHNR and CDR2 FQNEAQ (reference sequence). V was trimmed by 6 bases and J by 6 bases, leaving 20 bases between them. The CDR3 has 15 residues. In DNA, the CDR3 is TGTGCCAGCAGGGGCACAAATCGGGCCCCAGATGGCTACACCTTC. Encoded protein: CASRGTNRAPDGYTF. Based on the CDR3 plus reference TRBV7-9 and TRBJ1-2, the full variable domain is DTGVSQNPRHKITKRGQNVTFRCDPISEHNRLYWYRQTLGQGPEFLTYFQNEAQLEKSRLLSDRFSAERPKGSFSTLEIQRTEQGDSAMYLCASRGTNRAPDGYTFGSGTRLTVV.

This clonotype was counted a few times. The genes are TRBV20-1 and TRBJ2-1; TRBD1 matches at 12 bases. After removal of 3 bases from V and 9 bases from J, the junction contained 12 bases not matched to a gene. The CDR3 consists of 16 residues. Germline-derived CDR1 and CDR2 are DFQATT and SNEGSKA (reference sequence). CDR3 in amino acids: CSARAPGQGAVGEQFF. As DNA, the CDR3 is TGCAGTGCTAGGGCGCCGGGACAGGGGGCGGTGGGTGAGCAGTTCTTC.

This clonotype appeared a single time. The V and J genes are TRBV20-1 and TRBJ2-1, with a tentative D call TRBD1 (6 bases). The CDR3 is 14 residues long. Germline loops: CDR1 DFQATT, CDR2 SNEGSKA (reference sequence). The V and J ends lost 3 bases and 11 bases respectively, with 20 bases between them. DNA of the CDR3: TGCAGTGCTAGGGAAATACTAGGGGGTAATAAGCAGTTCTTC. Residues: CSAREILGGNKQFF.

Only a few counts were recorded for this clonotype. This chain links TRBV4-1 with TRBJ1-1; 8 nucleotides match TRBD1. Germline-derived CDR1 and CDR2 are MGHRA and YSYEKL. V lost 4 bases to trimming and J lost 5 bases; unmatched junction nucleotides: 9. The CDR3 covers 15 residues. The CDR3 is CASSPRTGPVTEAFF. The CDR3 DNA is TGCGCCAGCAGCCCCCGGACAGGGCCAGTGACTGAAGCTTTCTTT.

The chain uses TRBV2 and TRBJ2-5, with 8 bases lining up with TRBD1. The CDR3 spans 14 residues. CDR1 is SNHLY and CDR2 is FYNNEI in the germline V gene. After removal of 3 bases from V and 5 bases from J, the junction contained 5 bases not matched to a gene. CDR3 bases: TGTGCCAGCAGTGAGGACAGGGTGGAGGAGACCCAGTACTTC. This sequence encodes CASSEDRVEETQYF.